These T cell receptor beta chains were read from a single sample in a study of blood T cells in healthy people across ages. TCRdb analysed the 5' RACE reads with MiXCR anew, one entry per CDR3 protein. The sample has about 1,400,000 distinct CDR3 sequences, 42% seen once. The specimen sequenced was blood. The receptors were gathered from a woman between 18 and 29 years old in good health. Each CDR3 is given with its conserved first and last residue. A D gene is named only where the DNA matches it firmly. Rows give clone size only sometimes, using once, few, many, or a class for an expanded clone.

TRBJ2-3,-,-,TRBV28,CASNTGTTSTDTQYF,TGTGCCAGCAATACCGGGACCACAAGCACAGATACGCAGTATTTT
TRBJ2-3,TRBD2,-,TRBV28,CASSPGRVLAGPKTDTQYF,TGTGCCAGCAGTCCCGGGAGGGTGCTAGCGGGGCCGAAGACAGATACGCAGTATTTT
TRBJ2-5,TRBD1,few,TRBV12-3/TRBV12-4,CASSSTGGVLSETQYF,TGTGCCAGCAGTAGCACAGGGGGCGTTTTATCCGAGACCCAGTACTTC
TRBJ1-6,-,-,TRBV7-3,CASSLRGRESSYNSPLHF,TGTGCCAGCAGCCTCAGAGGCCGGGAGAGCTCCTATAATTCACCCCTCCACTTT
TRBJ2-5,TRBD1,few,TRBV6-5,CASSYGQGRGETQYF,TGTGCCAGCAGTTACGGACAGGGGAGGGGAGAGACCCAGTACTTC
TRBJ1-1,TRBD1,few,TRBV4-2,CASSRGTGVGMNTEAFF,TGTGCCAGCAGCCGCGGGACAGGGGTCGGGATGAACACTGAAGCTTTCTTT
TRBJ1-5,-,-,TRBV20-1,CSAEDPTASNQPQHF,TGCAGTGCTGAGGACCCCACGGCGAGCAATCAGCCCCAGCATTTT
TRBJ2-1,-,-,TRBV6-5,CASSYGRTSSYNEQFF,TGTGCCAGCAGTTACGGAAGGACAAGCTCCTACAATGAGCAGTTCTTC
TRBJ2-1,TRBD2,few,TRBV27,CASSLWGGNEQFF,TGTGCCAGCAGTTTATGGGGGGGGAATGAGCAGTTCTTC
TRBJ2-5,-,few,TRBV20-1,CSARESLAATLQETQYF,TGCAGTGCTAGAGAATCCTTGGCGGCGACATTACAAGAGACCCAGTACTTC
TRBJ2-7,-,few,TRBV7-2,CASSSLTPGYEQYF,TGTGCCAGCAGCTCCCTAACCCCGGGTTACGAGCAGTACTTC
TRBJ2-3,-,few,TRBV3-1,CASSQRGKGTDTQYF,TGTGCCAGCAGCCAACGCGGGAAGGGCACAGATACGCAGTATTTT
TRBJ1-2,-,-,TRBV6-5,CASRAVGANYGYTF,TGTGCCAGCAGGGCGGTAGGGGCTAACTATGGCTACACCTTC
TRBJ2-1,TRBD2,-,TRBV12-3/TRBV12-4,CASSFRATSGNEQFF,TGTGCCAGCAGTTTTAGAGCGACTAGCGGCAATGAGCAGTTCTTC
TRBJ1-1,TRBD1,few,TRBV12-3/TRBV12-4,CASRGDRVNTEAFF,TGTGCCAGCAGGGGGGACAGGGTGAACACTGAAGCTTTCTTT
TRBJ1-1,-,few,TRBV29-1,CSAEGRGPYSVNTEAFF,TGCAGCGCCGAAGGCAGGGGTCCATATTCGGTGAACACTGAAGCTTTCTTT
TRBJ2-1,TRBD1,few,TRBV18,CASSWDRGPDEQFF,TGTGCCAGCTCTTGGGACAGGGGGCCGGATGAGCAGTTCTTC
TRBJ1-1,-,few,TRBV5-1,CASTLTREAFF,TGCGCCAGCACCCTGACACGCGAAGCTTTCTTT
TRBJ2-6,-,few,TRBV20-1,CSAAPPPSSGANVLTF,TGCAGTGCCGCACCCCCCCCAAGCTCTGGGGCCAACGTCCTGACTTTC
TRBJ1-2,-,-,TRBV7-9,CASSLAEITERRGDGYTF,TGTGCCAGCAGCTTAGCGGAGATAACGGAGAGGCGAGGAGATGGCTACACCTTC
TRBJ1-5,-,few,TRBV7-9,CASSFGTHQPQHF,TGTGCCAGCAGCTTCGGTACCCATCAGCCCCAGCATTTT
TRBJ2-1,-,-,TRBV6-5,CASSYGATDSCNEQFF,TGTGCCAGCAGTTACGGAGCTACCGACTCCTGCAATGAGCAGTTCTTC
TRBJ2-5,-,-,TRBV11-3,CASSLYNQETQYF,TGTGCCAGCAGCTTATACAACCAAGAGACCCAGTACTTC
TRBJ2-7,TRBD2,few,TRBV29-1,CSVESIAGLAGGYEQYF,TGCAGCGTTGAGTCAATCGCGGGACTAGCGGGAGGCTACGAGCAGTACTTC
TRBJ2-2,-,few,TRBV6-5,CATLRSTGELFF,TGTGCCACTCTCAGGTCGACCGGGGAGCTGTTTTTT
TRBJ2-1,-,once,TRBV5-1,CASSTYSLYNEQFF,TGCGCCAGCAGCACTTATTCCCTATACAATGAGCAGTTCTTC
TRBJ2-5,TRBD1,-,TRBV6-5,CASRPHGRGQNNNEQYF,TGTGCCAGCAGGCCCCATGGCAGGGGGCAGAACAACAATGAGCAGTACTTC
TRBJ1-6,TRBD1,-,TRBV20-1,CSARVGTGTSPLHF,TGCAGTGCTAGAGTAGGGACAGGGACCTCACCCCTCCACTTT
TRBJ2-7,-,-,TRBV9,CASSPHGTVLNYEQYF,TGTGCCAGCAGCCCGCACGGAACAGTCTTAAACTACGAGCAGTACTTC
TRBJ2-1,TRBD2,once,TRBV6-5,CASSPGGLVHNEQFF,TGTGCCAGCAGTCCGGGGGGGCTCGTCCACAATGAGCAGTTCTTC
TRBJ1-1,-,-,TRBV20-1,CSAHSQGRGTEAFF,TGCAGTGCCCACTCACAGGGAAGGGGCACTGAAGCTTTCTTT
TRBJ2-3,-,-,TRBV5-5,CASSLQSYGTDTQYF,TGTGCCAGCAGCTTGCAGTCCTACGGCACAGATACGCAGTATTTT
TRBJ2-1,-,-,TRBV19,CASSIGGPNEQFF,TGTGCCAGTAGTATCGGGGGCCCAAATGAGCAGTTCTTC
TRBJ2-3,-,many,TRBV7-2,CASSRGGDTQYF,TGTGCCAGCAGCCGGGGCGGGGATACGCAGTATTTT
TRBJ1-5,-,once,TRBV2,CAISPRRDNQPQHF,TGTGCCATCAGTCCTAGACGGGACAATCAGCCCCAGCATTTT
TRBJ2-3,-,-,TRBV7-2,CASSSALPDTQYF,TGTGCCAGCAGCTCCGCTTTACCAGATACGCAGTATTTT
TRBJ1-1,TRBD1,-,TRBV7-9,CASSPLAGQTNTEAFF,TGTGCCAGCAGCCCCTTAGCGGGACAGACTAACACTGAAGCTTTCTTT
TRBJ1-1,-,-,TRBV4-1,CASGFGVGNTEAFF,TGCGCCAGCGGGTTTGGGGTTGGGAACACTGAAGCTTTCTTT
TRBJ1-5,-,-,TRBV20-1,CSASTDSNQPQHF,TGCAGTGCTAGTACGGATAGCAATCAGCCCCAGCATTTT
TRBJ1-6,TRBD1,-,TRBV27,CASRWGQTNSPLHF,TGTGCCAGCAGGTGGGGACAGACAAATTCACCCCTCCACTTT
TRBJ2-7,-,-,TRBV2,CASRGSLYEQYF,TGTGCTAGCAGGGGATCCCTCTACGAGCAGTACTTC
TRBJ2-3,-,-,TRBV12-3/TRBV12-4,CASSVRDHLIEPDTQYF,TGTGCCAGCAGTGTCCGGGATCACCTTATAGAGCCGGATACGCAGTATTTT
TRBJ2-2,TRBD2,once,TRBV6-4,CASSGTSGSGTGELFF,TGTGCCAGCAGCGGGACTAGCGGGAGCGGTACCGGGGAGCTGTTTTTT
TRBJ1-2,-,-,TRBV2,CASSEARGLGYGYTF,TGTGCCAGCAGTGAAGCACGGGGACTTGGCTATGGCTACACCTTC
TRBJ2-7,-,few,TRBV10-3,CAISESRQGGNEQYF,TGTGCCATCAGTGAGTCTAGGCAGGGTGGGAACGAGCAGTACTTC